This entry lists 18 T cell receptor beta chains sequenced from one sample in a study of OX40 agonist ivuxolimab in advanced cancers. Library preparation employed the immunoSEQ multiplex PCR assay. The table was pulled from immuneACCESS by TCRdb, which kept in-frame rearrangements only. Such tables lose some clones; where checked, under half of the loss comes from unresolved V genes, and the rest has no known cause. The sample data list some 91,000 clones, and about 87% of these were observed just once. The ten largest clonotypes hold about 4% of the sample. The specimen comprised CD4+ or CD8+ T cells sorted from blood, sampled in a trial of the OX40 agonist ivuxolimab. Receptor source: an adult with an advanced solid tumor such as melanoma, head and neck, liver or kidney cancer.

The chain joins TRBV5-6 to TRBJ2-1; D may be TRBD2 (5 bases). CDR1 and CDR2 from the germline V gene are SGHDT and YYEEEE. Trimming stripped 4 bases from V and 0 bases from J, with 14 bases between. The CDR3 is made up of 16 amino acids. CDR3 nucleotide sequence: TGTGCCAGCAGCCGGAGAGCGGCTAGCTCCTACAATGAGCAGTTCTTC. It codes for CASSRRAASSYNEQFF. The entire variable domain, with the rest obtained from reference TRBV5-6 and TRBJ2-1, is as follows: DAGVTQSPTHLIKTRGQQVTLRCSPKSGHDTVSWYQQALGQGPQFIFQYYEEEERQRGNFPDRFSGHQFPNYSSELNVNALLLGDSALYLCASSRRAASSYNEQFFGPGTRLTVL.

This chain links TRBV6-5 with TRBJ2-5; no clear D gene. There are 14 residues in the CDR3. V shed 1 base and J shed 3 bases, with 9 bases lying between them. Germline V lookup: CDR1 MNHEY, CDR2 SVGAGI. The chain's CDR3 is CASSYLSSKETQYF. In nucleotides, the CDR3 is TGTGCCAGCAGTTACTTGTCGTCCAAAGAGACCCAGTACTTC.

V gene TRBV7-2 combines with J gene TRBJ1-1; D is unclear. Trimming stripped 3 bases from V and 0 bases from J, with 8 bases between. CDR1 is SGHTA and CDR2 is FQGNSA in the germline V gene. CDR3 length: 14 amino acids. In DNA form, the CDR3 reads TGTGCCAGCAGCTTCACACCGTTGAACACTGAAGCTTTCTTT. Residues: CASSFTPLNTEAFF.

This clone has just a few counts. This same CDR3 is encoded by further DNA sequences in the sample. The gene calls are TRBV28 and TRBJ1-1, with D hard to call. The V gene lost 5 bases and the J gene lost 1 base, with 14 bases spanning the gap. This CDR3 region has 15 residues. Germline V gives CDR1 MDHEN, CDR2 SYDVKM. As DNA, the CDR3 is TGTGCCAGCAGTCCTCCCCTCGGCAGGAACACTGAAGCTTTCTTT. It is translated as CASSPPLGRNTEAFF.

This clone appeared a single time. The V call is TRBV29-1, the J call TRBJ2-7; D is undetermined. Germline V gene data show CDR1 as SQVTM and CDR2 as ANQGSEA. The V end lost 6 bases, the J end lost 1 base, and 19 bases lay between the germline ends. This CDR3 comprises 15 residues. CDR3 region: CSVETGGRLSYEQYF. The CDR3 DNA follows: TGCAGCGTGGAGACTGGTGGACGCCTTTCCTACGAGCAGTACTTC.

The chain carries TRBV5-6 and TRBJ2-7; the D call may be TRBD1 or TRBD2 (5 bases each). The germline CDR1 and CDR2 sequences are SGHDT and YYEEEE. Trimming cost V 4 bases and J 4 bases, with 15 bases left between them. The CDR3 totals 14 residues. The CDR3 reads CASSIGRGWYEQYV. The CDR3 nucleotides are TGTGCCAGCAGCATAGGTCGGGGCTGGTACGAGCAGTACGTC.

The rearrangement uses TRBV29-1 and TRBJ2-2, with TRBD1 identical over 8 bases. The CDR3 has 14 residues. Germline V gives CDR1 SQVTM, CDR2 ANQGSEA. V was pared by 8 bases and J by 1 base, with 6 bases of the junction left unmatched. The CDR3, as DNA: TGCAGCATCCGGACAGGGTGGAACACCGGGGAGCTGTTTTTT. Translated: CSIRTGWNTGELFF.

The chain uses TRBV5-3 and TRBJ1-2; D is unresolved. TRBV5-3 qualifies as an ORF whose function is uncertain. The CDR3 loop spans 11 amino acids. Trimming stripped 9 bases from V and 4 bases from J, with 10 bases between. The CDR3 region has the DNA TGTGCCAAACCCCGGATCTATGGCTACACCTTC. It codes for CAKPRIYGYTF.

The V call is TRBV27, the J call TRBJ2-1; 12 bases match TRBD2. CDR1 is MNHEY, CDR2 SMNVEV, per germline (reference sequence). CDR3 length equals 15 residues. Unmatched junction bases numbered 4, after V lost 5 bases and J lost 5 bases. The chain's CDR3 is CASSPRTSGDNEQFF. CDR3 DNA sequence: TGTGCCAGCAGTCCCCGGACTAGCGGGGACAATGAGCAGTTCTTC.

The chain carries TRBV6-1 and TRBJ2-1; 7 nucleotides agree with TRBD2. J lost 0 bases, V lost 1 base, and 9 bases had no gene match. From germline, CDR1 is MNHNS and CDR2 SASEGT. The CDR3 sequence is 18 residues long. CDR3 loop: CASSEGVTSSSSYNEQFF. Written as DNA, the CDR3 is TGTGCCAGCAGTGAAGGAGTGACTAGCTCCAGCTCCTACAATGAGCAGTTCTTC.

The chain carries TRBV29-1 and TRBJ1-5; D possibly corresponds to TRBD1 (5 bases). Trimming pared 6 bases from V and 0 bases from J, leaving 12 bases between. The V gene's germline CDR1 is SQVTM and CDR2 ANQGSEA. CDR3 length: 14 residues. Here the CDR3 reads CSVTMDTSNQPQHF. The CDR3 nucleotides are TGCAGCGTGACCATGGACACTAGCAATCAGCCCCAGCATTTT.

V usage is TRBV2 and J usage is TRBJ2-2, with TRBD1 as a possible D gene (8 bases). Germline V gives CDR1 SNHLY, CDR2 FYNNEI. V lost 5 bases, J lost 0 bases, and 19 bases lay in between. This CDR3 spans 18 amino acids. DNA of the CDR3: TGTGCCAGCAGTCTAAAAAGGACAGGGAGGGCGAACACCGGGGAGCTGTTTTTT. This encodes CASSLKRTGRANTGELFF.

V and J are TRBV10-3 and TRBJ1-1, with 8 bases aligning to TRBD1. The CDR3 covers 13 residues. V lost 6 bases and J lost 3; bases outside the gene matches: 3. CDR1 and CDR2 (germline): ENHRY, SYGVKD. The CDR3, as DNA: TGTGCCATCAGATCGGACAGGGACACTGAAGCTTTCTTT. Its protein product is CAIRSDRDTEAFF.

The chain has TRBV4-1 and TRBJ1-1, with D possibly TRBD1 on 6 matching bases. V lost 4 bases and J lost 6, with 18 bases in between. The germline V gene encodes CDR1 MGHRA and CDR2 YSYEKL. The CDR3 has 15 residues. This CDR3 reads CASSPHNGGPAEAFF. CDR3 sequence (DNA): TGCGCCAGCAGCCCCCACAACGGGGGGCCGGCTGAAGCTTTCTTT.

The chain recombines TRBV6-1 with TRBJ2-3; no clear D. CDR1 is MNHNS and CDR2 is SASEGT in the germline V gene. V was shortened by 6 bases and J by 0 bases, with 7 bases between the two germline ends. This CDR3 spans 13 amino acids. CDR3 sequence (DNA): TGTGCCAGCAGCGACGGAAGCACAGATACGCAGTATTTT. Translating it yields CASSDGSTDTQYF.

The chain joins TRBV10-2 to TRBJ2-1; 11 positions agree with TRBD2. Losses at the gene ends were 8 bases for V and 7 bases for J; bases not matched to a gene: 7. The length of the CDR3 is 14 residues. Germline CDR1 WSHSY, CDR2 SAAADI. In DNA, the CDR3 is TGCGCCAGCCAAGGACTAGCGGGCTCGAATGAGCAGTTCTTC. Protein product: CASQGLAGSNEQFF.

This chain uses TRBV14 with TRBJ2-5, with 11 bases matching TRBD1. Unmatched junction bases numbered 9, after V lost 4 bases and J lost 5 bases. Germline CDR1 and CDR2: SGHDN and FVKESK. This CDR3 contains 16 residues. This chain's CDR3 is CASSPGQGAWAETQYF. DNA for the CDR3: TGTGCCAGCAGCCCAGGACAGGGGGCTTGGGCGGAGACCCAGTACTTC.

A remark on this clone: This same CDR3 is encoded by further DNA sequences in the sample. The V and J genes are TRBV5-1 and TRBJ2-3; 10 bases match TRBD2. This CDR3 region has 15 residues. Germline V lookup: CDR1 SGHRS, CDR2 YFSETQ. V shed 1 base and J 6 bases; nucleotides not matched to a gene: 5. The CDR3 spells CASSLLAGEADTQYF. Written as DNA, the CDR3 is TGCGCCAGCAGCTTGCTAGCGGGAGAAGCCGATACGCAGTATTTT.